The clone carrying this T cell receptor beta chain has a handful of counts. This sample is part of a study of T cells in Graves' hyperthyroidism and ophthalmopathy. It was RNA transcripts that yielded the amplified TCR beta CDR3 regions. The TCR CDR3 first-round RT-PCR relied on the HTBI primer set. TCRdb processed the multiplex PCR reads anew with MiXCR; each CDR3 protein has one entry. This sample carries some 620,000 distinct CDR3 sequences, about a sixth of them seen once, and the ten largest clones take around 4%. The germline gives CDR1 ENHRY, CDR2 SYGVKD. V lost 0 bases and J lost 6, with 5 bases in between. The CDR3 covers 12 residues.

Sample: blood. This chain uses TRBV10-3 with TRBJ1-2; no reliable D call. This receptor was identified in a woman aged 25-40 years with Graves' hyperthyroidism. CDR3: CAISESGNGYTF. The CDR3, as DNA: TGTGCCATCAGTGAGTCGGGGAATGGCTACACCTTC.